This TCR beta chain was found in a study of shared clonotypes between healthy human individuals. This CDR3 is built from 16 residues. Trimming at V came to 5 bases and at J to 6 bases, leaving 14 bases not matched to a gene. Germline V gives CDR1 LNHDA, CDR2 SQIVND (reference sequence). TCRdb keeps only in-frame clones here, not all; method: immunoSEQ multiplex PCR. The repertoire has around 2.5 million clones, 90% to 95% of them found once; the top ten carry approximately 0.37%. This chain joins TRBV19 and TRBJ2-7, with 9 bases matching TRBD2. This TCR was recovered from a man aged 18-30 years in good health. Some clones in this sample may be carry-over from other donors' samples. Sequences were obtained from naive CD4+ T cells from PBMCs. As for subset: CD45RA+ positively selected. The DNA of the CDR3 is TGTGCCAGTAGTCCCACGGGACTAGCTCTGCGGTTCGAGCAGTACTTC. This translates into CASSPTGLALRFEQYF.